These T cell receptor beta chains were read from a single sample in a study of a mutant IDH1 vaccine in newly diagnosed glioma. Profiling relied on immunoSEQ multiplex PCR, and the TCRdb table lists in-frame clones only, not all of them. Here the sample spans tens of thousands of clones, more than 80% being singletons. The antigens these receptors bind are not known. The material sequenced was PBMCs, taken from a glioma patient whose treatment included an IDH1 peptide vaccine. The receptors come from a man aged 18 to 35 with glioma. The CDR3 runs from the conserved cysteine through the conserved F or W. The D gene is left open where the match is weak. For some rows the clone size is stated as once, few or many, or as a class when expanded; others skip it.

D	length	size	V	J	CDR3	DNA
-	15	once	TRBV15	TRBJ1-1	CATSRDLAPNTEAFF	TGTGCCACCAGCAGAGATCTTGCACCTAACACTGAAGCTTTCTTT
TRBD1	17	-	TRBV28	TRBJ1-5	CASSFGLGRGNDQPQHF	TGTGCCAGCAGTTTCGGGTTGGGCAGGGGGAACGATCAGCCCCAGCATTTT
TRBD1	14	-	TRBV19	TRBJ1-1	CASSRQGLNTEAFF	TGTGCCAGTAGTCGACAGGGCCTGAACACTGAAGCTTTCTTT
-	15	-	TRBV29-1	TRBJ2-6	CSVPTQRSGANVLTF	TGCAGCGTCCCCACCCAGAGGTCTGGGGCCAACGTCCTGACTTTC
TRBD2	16	-	TRBV27	TRBJ2-5	CASSPTTSGRLGTQYF	TGTGCCAGCAGTCCCACGACTAGCGGGAGATTGGGGACCCAGTACTTC
-	13	-	TRBV6-4	TRBJ2-3	CASGAGHTDTQYF	TGTGCCAGCGGAGCGGGCCACACAGATACGCAGTATTTT
-	13	-	TRBV30	TRBJ1-2	CAWRKSGGFGYTF	TGTGCCTGGAGAAAATCGGGAGGATTCGGCTACACCTTC
-	18	-	TRBV19	TRBJ2-3	CASSVGSGGGPSTDTQYF	TGTGCCAGTAGTGTGGGATCGGGTGGAGGCCCTAGCACAGATACGCAGTATTTT
-	11	-	TRBV20-1	TRBJ1-2	CSANGGYGYTF	TGCAGTGCTAATGGGGGATATGGCTACACCTTC
-	15	-	TRBV5-8	TRBJ1-4	CASRHTRGAGERLFF	TGTGCCAGCAGACACACGCGAGGGGCGGGGGAAAGACTGTTTTTT
-	11	-	TRBV29-1	TRBJ1-1	CSVTRNTEAFF	TGCAGCGTCACTCGGAACACTGAAGCTTTCTTT
-	12	-	TRBV29-1	TRBJ2-7	CSVEGVSYEQYF	TGCAGCGTTGAGGGAGTCTCCTACGAGCAGTACTTC
-	13	-	TRBV4-3	TRBJ1-4	CASSQGPNEKLFF	TGCGCCAGCAGCCAAGGTCCTAATGAAAAACTGTTTTTT
-	11	-	TRBV6-1	TRBJ2-5	CASTIQETQYF	TGTGCCAGCACAATCCAAGAGACCCAGTACTTC
-	16	-	TRBV27	TRBJ1-5	CASSLRGARGNQPQHF	TGTGCCAGCAGTTTGAGGGGCGCTCGGGGCAATCAGCCCCAGCATTTT
-	14	-	TRBV28	TRBJ2-7	CASRSSGGSYEQYF	TGTGCCAGCAGGTCTTCAGGGGGGTCCTACGAGCAGTACTTC
TRBD1	12	-	TRBV5-1	TRBJ2-7	CASSSDRVEQYF	TGCGCCAGCAGCTCGGACAGGGTCGAGCAGTACTTC
TRBD1	15	-	TRBV30	TRBJ1-2	CAWSGSGGNNYGYTF	TGTGCCTGGAGTGGATCAGGGGGAAATAACTATGGCTACACCTTC